Sequencing of this TCR beta chain was carried out in a study of blood T cells in healthy people across ages. Regarding the study as a whole: There were more naive CD4+ cells and higher diversity in long-lived donors than in aged donors.

The second PCR ran about 6 to 12 cycles with a sample-barcoded 5' primer and J-beta primers. TCRdb reprocessed the 5' RACE reads via MiXCR and lists one record per CDR3 protein. The sample lists 630,000 or so distinct CDR3 sequences; 32% were seen once. This clonotype has ten or more counts. Its antigen remains unidentified. This clonotype originated in a woman aged 80 or older in good health. Sequencing used blood.

Written as DNA, the CDR3 is TGCGCCAGCAGCCCCTCGGCCAGCGGGGATTACAATGAGCAGTTCTTC. This sequence encodes CASSPSASGDYNEQFF. The J gene is TRBJ2-1, the V gene TRBV4-3; TRBD2 aligns across 7 bases. The germline CDR1 and CDR2 sequences are LGHNA and YSLEER. Trimming removed 4 bases from V and 4 bases from J; junction bases left unmatched: 10. There are 16 residues in the CDR3.